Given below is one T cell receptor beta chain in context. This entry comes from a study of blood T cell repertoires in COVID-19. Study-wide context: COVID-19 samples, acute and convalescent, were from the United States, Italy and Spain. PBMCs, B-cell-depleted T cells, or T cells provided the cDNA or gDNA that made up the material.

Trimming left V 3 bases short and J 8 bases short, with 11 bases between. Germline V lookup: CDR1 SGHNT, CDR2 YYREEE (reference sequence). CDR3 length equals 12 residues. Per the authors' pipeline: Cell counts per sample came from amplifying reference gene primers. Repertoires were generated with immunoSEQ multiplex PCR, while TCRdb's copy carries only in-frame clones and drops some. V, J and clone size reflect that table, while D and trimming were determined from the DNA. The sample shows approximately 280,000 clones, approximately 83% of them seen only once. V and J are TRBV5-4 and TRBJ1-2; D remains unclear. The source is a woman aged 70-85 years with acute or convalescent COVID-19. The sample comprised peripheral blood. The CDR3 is CASSSEERGYTF. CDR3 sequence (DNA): TGTGCCAGCAGCTCAGAGGAACGCGGCTACACCTTC.